This T cell receptor beta chain was sequenced in a study of patients and donors after allogeneic stem cell transplantation. In TCRdb, the RT-PCR reads were re-called with MiXCR into one record per CDR3 protein. The data hold fewer than 25,000 distinct CDR3 sequences, with 40% to 45% observed a single time. The sequence was collected from a human donor who was either an allogeneic HSCT recipient or a stem cell or donor lymphocyte infusion donor (not recorded which). It is not recorded whose cells these are; they may come from a transplant donor. The sample comprised blood, either unsorted or a sorted T cell fraction (not recorded which).

Written as DNA, the CDR3 is TGCGCCAGCAGCTTGGGGGACAGGGAGGCCATCCACGAGCAGTACTTC. Translated, it gives CASSLGDREAIHEQYF. The chain recombines TRBV5-1 with TRBJ2-7; 9 nucleotides align to TRBD1. Per germline, CDR1 SGHRS and CDR2 YFSETQ. The CDR3 runs 16 residues. The V gene end was trimmed by 0 bases and the J gene end by 5 bases; junction bases not matched to a gene: 9.